These 32 T cell receptor beta chains came from one sample sequenced in a study of T cell responses to AZD1222 COVID-19 vaccine. Clones were read by immunoSEQ multiplex PCR, and TCRdb kept only the in-frame ones, dropping some. The table has 110,000 to 150,000 clones, about 90% seen once; the top ten hold about 3.5%. The sequencing used peripheral blood, collected 28 days after the second AZD1222 dose. The receptors come from an adult who received the AZD1222 COVID-19 vaccine.

This clone has a single count. At one end, the junction sequence differs from germline, possibly due to a read error. The CDR3 region has the DNA TGTGCCAGCTCACCACCAGCTAGCAAAGATACGCAGTATTTT. Translating gives CASSPPASKDTQYF. V is TRBV18 and J is TRBJ2-3, with D possibly TRBD2 on 5 matching bases. Germline-derived CDR1 and CDR2 are KGHSH and LQKENI. CDR3 length equals 14 residues.

The chain employs TRBV5-1 and TRBJ1-2; D perhaps matches TRBD1 (5 bases). Germline lookup yields CDR1 SGHRS and CDR2 YFSETQ. The CDR3 covers 13 residues. V was cut by 1 base and J by 8 bases, with 12 bases left in between. The CDR3 is CASSLTRVEGYTF. As DNA, the CDR3 is TGCGCCAGCAGCTTGACCAGGGTCGAGGGCTACACCTTC. Full variable domain (remainder filled in from reference TRBV5-1 and TRBJ1-2): KAGVTQTPRYLIKTRGQQVTLSCSPISGHRSVSWYQQTPGQGLQFLFEYFSETQRNKGNFPGRFSGRQFSNSRSEMNVSTLELGDSALYLCASSLTRVEGYTFGSGTRLTVV.

This clone occurred once. This rearrangement joins TRBV27 to TRBJ1-2; 7 bases fit TRBD1. CDR3 size: 13 residues. CDR1 and CDR2 from the germline V gene are MNHEY and SMNVEV (reference sequence). The V segment lost 4 bases and the J segment 5 bases; nucleotides outside the gene matches: 4. CDR3 region: CASSSQGQYGYTF. CDR3 nucleotide sequence: TGTGCCAGCAGTTCCCAGGGACAGTATGGCTACACCTTC.

The V gene is TRBV9, the J gene TRBJ2-5; TRBD2 might be the D (5 bases). This CDR3 has 16 residues. V shed 0 bases and J shed 1 base, with 13 bases lying between them. CDR1 SGDLS and CDR2 YYNGEE come from the germline V gene. The CDR3 reads CASSVGSGRFQETQYF. CDR3 DNA sequence: TGTGCCAGCAGCGTAGGGAGCGGAAGATTCCAAGAGACCCAGTACTTC.

This clone occurred a few times. This chain joins TRBV6-1 and TRBJ1-2; D is unresolved. The CDR3 is made up of 12 amino acids. Germline CDR1 reads MNHNS; CDR2 reads SASEGT. Trimming removed 3 bases from V and 7 bases from J, with 9 bases in between. CDR3: CASSDRIFGYTF. DNA for the CDR3: TGTGCCAGCAGTGACAGGATCTTTGGCTACACCTTC.

In this sample, this clone turned up a few times. The rearrangement joins TRBV7-9 to TRBJ1-2, with 10 positions matching TRBD1. The V gene end was trimmed by 3 bases and the J gene end by 7 bases; junction bases not matched to a gene: 11. CDR3 length: 16 residues. Germline lookup yields CDR1 SEHNR and CDR2 FQNEAQ (reference sequence). The CDR3 here is CASSLGTGAPWGGYTF. The DNA of the CDR3 is TGTGCCAGCAGCTTGGGGACAGGGGCGCCTTGGGGTGGCTACACCTTC.

The rearrangement joins TRBV4-3 to TRBJ1-3, with unresolved D. With 0 bases removed from V and 4 bases from J, the gap between germline ends came to 13 bases. Germline V gives CDR1 LGHNA, CDR2 YSLEER. The CDR3 has 16 residues. The CDR3 protein is CASSQDYGNNGNTIYF. As DNA, the CDR3 is TGCGCCAGCAGCCAAGATTATGGAAATAACGGAAACACCATATATTTT.

This clone was recorded once. The chain has TRBV11-2 and TRBJ1-5; no firm D call. The CDR3 is made up of 15 amino acids. Germline CDR1 is SGHAT and CDR2 is FQNNGV. Trimming cost V 1 base and J 0 bases, with 7 bases left between them. CDR3 DNA: TGTGCCAGCAGCTTAGGCACACTTAGCAATCAGCCCCAGCATTTT. Translation gives CASSLGTLSNQPQHF.

This chain connects TRBV3-1 (or the pseudogene TRBV3-2) to TRBJ1-2, with D possibly being TRBD1 (6 bases). The CDR3 is 13 amino acids. Trimming left V 4 bases short and J 4 bases short, with 10 bases between. Germline V CDR1 and CDR2: LGHDT, YNNKEL (reference sequence). CDR3 amino acids: CASSRQGSYGYTF. The DNA for the CDR3 is TGTGCCAGCAGCCGTCAGGGGAGCTATGGCTACACCTTC.

J is TRBJ1-1 and V is TRBV30, with no clear D. The CDR3 totals 11 residues. V was cut by 7 bases and J by 2 bases, with 8 bases left in between. Germline values: CDR1 GTSNPN, CDR2 SVGIG (reference sequence). The CDR3: CASGVNTEAFF. The CDR3 nucleotides are TGTGCCTCCGGGGTAAACACTGAAGCTTTCTTT.

The rearrangement uses TRBV5-1 and TRBJ2-2; no clear D. From germline, CDR1 is SGHRS and CDR2 YFSETQ. Trimming removed 0 bases at V and 4 bases at J, with 4 bases between. The CDR3 extends over 13 amino acids. CDR3 loop: CASSLEVTGELFF. In nucleotides, the CDR3 is TGCGCCAGCAGCTTGGAGGTCACCGGGGAGCTGTTTTTT.

V usage is TRBV5-8 and J usage is TRBJ2-7; TRBD1 matches at 7 bases. Germline V gene data show CDR1 as SGHTS and CDR2 as YDEGEE. Trimming took 4 bases from V and 2 from J; bases not matched to a gene: 9. The length of the CDR3 is 15 residues. The CDR3 nucleotides are TGTGCCAGCAGCCACGGGACAGTGATCGCCTACGAGCAGTACTTC. As protein: CASSHGTVIAYEQYF.

The chain carries TRBV6-4 and TRBJ2-1, with TRBD2 matching over 10 bases. Germline assignment: CDR1 MRHNA and CDR2 SNTAGT. The length of the CDR3 is 15 residues. V dropped 5 bases and J dropped 12; count of bases not matched to a gene: 13. The CDR3 DNA reads as TGTGCCAGCAGTATGACTAGCGGGTTCCCCCTGGTGCAGTTCTTC. It encodes CASSMTSGFPLVQFF.

The chain links TRBV3-1 (or the pseudogene TRBV3-2) to TRBJ1-5, with no clear D. Germline lookup yields CDR1 LGHDT and CDR2 YNNKEL (reference sequence). V shed 4 bases and J shed 1 base, with 8 bases lying between them. The CDR3 runs 14 residues. Here the CDR3 DNA reads TGTGCCAGCAGCCCCAACTGGAGCAATCAGCCCCAGCATTTT. Translation gives CASSPNWSNQPQHF.

The gene calls are TRBV6-1 and TRBJ2-5; D is uncertain. Germline loops: CDR1 MNHNS, CDR2 SASEGT. The length of the CDR3 is 15 residues. Trimming removed 3 bases from V and 1 base from J, with 12 bases in between. This CDR3 reads CASSDRSSGQETQYF. In DNA form, the CDR3 reads TGTGCCAGCAGTGACAGGTCGAGTGGCCAAGAGACCCAGTACTTC.

The chain has TRBV30 and TRBJ1-3, with 8 bases identical to TRBD1. V shed 3 bases and J 5 bases; nucleotides not matched to a gene: 3. The CDR3 totals 13 residues. Germline values: CDR1 GTSNPN, CDR2 SVGIG (reference sequence). The CDR3 region has the DNA TGTGCCTGGAGACGGACAGGGAGAAACACCATATATTTT. The encoded protein is CAWRRTGRNTIYF.

The chain couples TRBV6-1 to TRBJ2-7; D remains unclear. V was clipped by 1 base and J by 0 bases, with 10 bases between them. Germline CDR1 is MNHNS and CDR2 is SASEGT. The CDR3 totals 15 residues. As DNA, the CDR3 is TGTGCCAGCAGTGAAGTTAGAGTCAGCTCCTACGAGCAGTACTTC. Its protein is CASSEVRVSSYEQYF.

This chain uses TRBV11-2 with TRBJ2-5; D might be TRBD2 (5 bases). This CDR3 is built from 13 residues. Germline V gene data show CDR1 as SGHAT and CDR2 as FQNNGV. V lost 5 bases and J lost 4, with 11 bases in between. As DNA, the CDR3 is TGTGCCAGCAGCCGACTTGGGAGAGAGACCCAGTACTTC. Its translation: CASSRLGRETQYF.

This clone has just one count. V usage is TRBV6-5 and J usage is TRBJ2-7; 12 nucleotides agree with TRBD2. The germline V gene has CDR1 MNHEY and CDR2 SVGAGI. This CDR3 comprises 14 residues. V lost 5 bases, J lost 3 bases, and 2 bases stayed unmatched. The CDR3 loop reads CASSRTSGVYEQYF. The CDR3 region has the DNA TGTGCCAGCAGTCGGACTAGCGGGGTCTACGAGCAGTACTTC.

The chain is built from TRBV24-1 and TRBJ2-1, with TRBD2 matching 10 bases. Germline assignment: CDR1 KGHDR and CDR2 SFDVKD. V gave up 0 bases and J gave up 6 bases; unmatched junction bases: 4. The CDR3 has 16 amino acids. The CDR3 here is CATSDLTSGKTNEQFF. The CDR3 DNA reads TGTGCCACCAGTGATTTGACTAGCGGGAAAACCAATGAGCAGTTCTTC.

The chain has TRBV9 and TRBJ2-1, with 9 bases that match TRBD2. This CDR3 is built from 16 residues. Germline CDR1 reads SGDLS; CDR2 reads YYNGEE. The V segment lost 0 bases and the J segment 8 bases; nucleotides outside the gene matches: 9. The CDR3 here is CASSVGVAGVGDEQFF. DNA of the CDR3: TGTGCCAGCAGCGTAGGGGTAGCGGGAGTAGGCGATGAGCAGTTCTTC.

The chain employs TRBV28 and TRBJ1-5; D call uncertain. Trimming stripped 6 bases from V and 0 bases from J, with 12 bases between. The CDR3 spans 15 residues. Germline values: CDR1 MDHEN, CDR2 SYDVKM. CDR3 nucleotides: TGTGCCAGCAGCATAGGGCCCTATAGCAATCAGCCCCAGCATTTT. Encoded protein: CASSIGPYSNQPQHF.

The chain combines TRBV7-2 with TRBJ1-4; D unclear. Trimming left V 6 bases short and J 10 bases short, with 21 bases between. Germline V gene data show CDR1 as SGHTA and CDR2 as FQGNSA. There are 15 residues in the CDR3. CDR3 sequence reads: CASRLTRAAGGKLFF. CDR3 sequence (DNA): TGTGCCAGCAGGTTAACCCGAGCCGCAGGAGGAAAACTGTTTTTT.

The chain recombines TRBV13 with TRBJ2-7; 13 bases match TRBD2. The CDR3 length is 13 residues. The J segment lost 9 bases and the V segment lost 5 bases, leaving 4 bases of the junction unmatched. Germline V gene lookup returns CDR1 PRHDT and CDR2 FYEKMQ (reference sequence). Written as DNA, the CDR3 is TGTGCCAGCAGCATGAGGACTAGCGGGGGGCAGTACTTC. This sequence encodes CASSMRTSGGQYF.

The chain carries TRBV5-1 and TRBJ1-1; D not resolved. CDR1 and CDR2 from the germline V gene are SGHRS and YFSETQ. The CDR3 is 15 residues long. V gave up 0 bases and J gave up 4 bases, with 13 bases separating them. CDR3 bases: TGCGCCAGCAGCTTGGCTGGGAGGGTAGTCACTGAAGCTTTCTTT. Protein: CASSLAGRVVTEAFF.

This clone was counted once. J is TRBJ1-6 and V is TRBV4-3; D perhaps matches TRBD1 (5 bases). CDR3 length: 16 amino acids. The germline V gene encodes CDR1 LGHNA and CDR2 YSLEER. The ends were cut back, 0 bases at V and 10 bases at J, with 16 bases in the middle. The chain's CDR3 is CASSQDGAHLDSPLHF. In nucleotides, the CDR3 is TGCGCCAGCAGCCAAGATGGGGCTCACCTGGACTCACCCCTCCACTTT.

The chain uses TRBV29-1 and TRBJ2-7; 8 bases align to TRBD1. The CDR3 loop spans 14 amino acids. V lost 2 bases and J lost 6; bases outside the gene matches: 9. Germline CDR1 reads SQVTM; CDR2 reads ANQGSEA. The CDR3 here is CSVELRQGAIEQYF. Here the CDR3 DNA reads TGCAGCGTTGAACTTCGGCAGGGGGCGATCGAGCAGTACTTC.

The sample holds a few counts of this clone. The chain links TRBV28 to TRBJ1-2; the D is unclear. CDR1 and CDR2 from the germline V gene are MDHEN and SYDVKM. CDR3 length: 12 amino acids. Trimming stripped 5 bases from V and 0 bases from J, with 4 bases between. The CDR3 nucleotides are TGTGCCAGCAGTATGGCTAACTATGGCTACACCTTC. This sequence encodes CASSMANYGYTF.

The genes are TRBV7-2 and TRBJ2-2, with TRBD2 identical over 12 bases. Losses at the gene ends were 6 bases for V and 7 bases for J; bases not matched to a gene: 9. This CDR3 has 16 amino acids. Germline loops: CDR1 SGHTA, CDR2 FQGNSA. The CDR3 nucleotides read TGTGCCAGCAGTTCCGGACTAGCGGGAAAGGACGGGGAGCTGTTTTTT. Translated, it gives CASSSGLAGKDGELFF.

The V call is TRBV7-2, the J call TRBJ2-7, with 9 bases lining up with TRBD1. The CDR3 is 14 amino acids. Trimming at V came to 7 bases and at J to 5 bases, leaving 9 bases not matched to a gene. Germline V CDR1 and CDR2: SGHTA, FQGNSA. CDR3 in amino acids: CASTAPGTGNEQYF. The CDR3 DNA is TGTGCCAGCACCGCCCCCGGGACAGGGAACGAGCAGTACTTC.

This clone was recorded only once. This chain connects TRBV6-1 to TRBJ1-4; D remains unclear. The CDR3 is made up of 14 amino acids. Trimming took 3 bases from V and 1 from J, leaving 6 bases between them. The V gene's germline CDR1 is MNHNS and CDR2 SASEGT. The CDR3, as DNA: TGTGCCAGCAGTGACCGGGGAACTAATGAAAAACTGTTTTTT. Translation: CASSDRGTNEKLFF.

CDR3 loop: CASSAMANEKLFF. Written as DNA, the CDR3 is TGTGCCAGCAGTGCAATGGCTAATGAAAAACTGTTTTTT. The chain employs TRBV12-3 or TRBV12-4 and TRBJ1-4; D remains ambiguous. Trimming took off 5 bases at V and 3 bases at J, with 7 bases between the two ends. The CDR3 totals 13 residues.